These T cell receptor beta chains were read from a single sample in a study of blood T cell repertoires in COVID-19. TCRdb's table, derived via immunoSEQ multiplex PCR, lists solely in-frame clones and lacks some. Of roughly 410,000 clones in the sample, more than 75% were seen once. Source material: peripheral blood. These receptors all come from an older woman with COVID-19, enrolled during active disease. Both conserved end residues are part of each CDR3. The D gene is left open where the match is weak. Size is stated for part of the rows, as once, few or many counts, or as a class when the clone is expanded.

D gene | clone size | J gene | V gene | CDR3 DNA | CDR3 protein
TRBD2 | NA | TRBJ2-5 | TRBV28 | TGTGCCAGCAGTTTAGCCCGGACGGGGGGCCAAGAGACCCAGTACTTC | CASSLARTGGQETQYF
NA | once | TRBJ2-2 | TRBV7-9 | TGTGCCAGCAGAGAACCGGGCACCGGGGAGCTGTTTTTT | CASREPGTGELFF
NA | NA | TRBJ1-1 | TRBV28 | TGTGCCAGCTGGACAGCAATGAACACTGAAGCTTTCTTT | CASWTAMNTEAFF
NA | NA | TRBJ1-3 | TRBV3-1/TRBV3-2 | TGTGCCAGCACCCGCATGCGGTCTTACTCTGGAAACACCATATATTTT | CASTRMRSYSGNTIYF
TRBD1 | NA | TRBJ1-2 | TRBV19 | TGTGCCAGTAGTACTACCGGGACAGGGGCGGGTGGCTACACCTTC | CASSTTGTGAGGYTF
TRBD2 | NA | TRBJ2-1 | TRBV5-4 | TGTGCCAGCAGCCTAACTAGCGGGGTATACAATGAGCAGTTCTTC | CASSLTSGVYNEQFF
NA | NA | TRBJ1-2 | TRBV27 | TGTGCCAGCAGTCGGGCAGGGACTAACTATGGCTACACCTTC | CASSRAGTNYGYTF
TRBD1 | NA | TRBJ2-7 | TRBV6-6 | TGTGCCAGCAGTCGGGACAGCTACGAGCAGTACTTC | CASSRDSYEQYF
NA | NA | TRBJ1-1 | TRBV19 | TGTGCCAGTAGTACCCAAATCAGGTTAAACACTGAAGCTTTCTTT | CASSTQIRLNTEAFF
NA | NA | TRBJ1-4 | TRBV18 | TGTGCCAGCTCACCAGCGGGCAGTAATGAAAAACTGTTTTTT | CASSPAGSNEKLFF
NA | once | TRBJ1-2 | TRBV5-6 | TGTGCCAGCAGCTCGCAGGTTTACAGCGGCTATGGCTACACCTTC | CASSSQVYSGYGYTF
NA | NA | TRBJ1-1 | TRBV11-2 | TGTGCCAGCAGCTTATCGGCGGCCAACACTGAAGCTTTCTTT | CASSLSAANTEAFF
NA | NA | TRBJ1-1 | TRBV10-2 | TGCGCCAGCGACACAGGGTCGGACACTGAAGCTTTCTTT | CASDTGSDTEAFF
TRBD2 | few | TRBJ2-7 | TRBV5-4 | TGTGCCAGCAGCTTGGATCTAGCGGGCCACCTGGTAAAGCAGTACTTC | CASSLDLAGHLVKQYF
TRBD2 | NA | TRBJ2-7 | TRBV28 | TGTGCCAGACACAGTGGCGGGGGAGGTCTTAACGAGCAGTACTTC | CARHSGGGGLNEQYF
NA | NA | TRBJ2-4 | TRBV7-3 | TGTGCCAGCAGCCCACAGGGGACTAAAAACATTCAGTACTTC | CASSPQGTKNIQYF
NA | NA | TRBJ1-2 | TRBV5-1 | TGCGCCAGCAGCTTGGTGTCGGGTACTATGAACTATGGCTACACCTTC | CASSLVSGTMNYGYTF
NA | NA | TRBJ2-6 | TRBV4-1 | TGCGCCAGCAGCCGCGAGAGCTCTGGGGCCAACGTCCTGACTTTC | CASSRESSGANVLTF
TRBD2 | NA | TRBJ2-3 | TRBV6-5 | TGTGCCAGCAGCAGGGACTATATTCCATCGGATACGCAGTATTTT | CASSRDYIPSDTQYF
NA | NA | TRBJ1-6 | TRBV7-8 | TGTGCCAGCAGCCCCCCCTTTTATAATTCACCCCTCCACTTT | CASSPPFYNSPLHF
TRBD2 | NA | TRBJ2-2 | TRBV7-2 | TGTGCCAGCATAGGAGCTAGCGGTTACACCGGGGAGCTGTTTTTT | CASIGASGYTGELFF
NA | NA | TRBJ1-1 | TRBV3-1/TRBV3-2 | TGTGCCAGCAGCCATGACGGGGTCACTGAAGCTTTCTTT | CASSHDGVTEAFF
NA | once | TRBJ1-3 | TRBV5-1 | TGCGCCAGCCAAGGGGCAAGTGGAAACACCATATATTTT | CASQGASGNTIYF
NA | NA | TRBJ1-5 | TRBV6-1 | TGTGCCAGCAGTGAACGGTTCGATCAGCCCCAGCATTTT | CASSERFDQPQHF
NA | NA | TRBJ2-1 | TRBV15 | TGTGCCACCAGCAGGATGGGGGACTCGATGAGAAATGGTGAGCAGTTCTTC | CATSRMGDSMRNGEQFF
NA | NA | TRBJ1-2 | TRBV5-1 | TGCGCCAGCAGCCTAAGCCGAACCTATAACTATGGCTACACCTTC | CASSLSRTYNYGYTF
NA | NA | TRBJ1-2 | TRBV5-1 | TGCGCCAGCAGCTTGGGACCAGGCCTTAACTATGGCTACACCTTC | CASSLGPGLNYGYTF
TRBD2 | NA | TRBJ2-1 | TRBV7-2 | TGTGCCAGCAGCCACAGCGCCGGGGGGGCCAGGGGCAATGAGCAGTTCTTC | CASSHSAGGARGNEQFF
TRBD2 | NA | TRBJ2-7 | TRBV23-1 | TGCGCCAGCACCTCCGTGTTAGACGGGGGGAAAGGGTACGAGCAGTACTTC | CASTSVLDGGKGYEQYF
TRBD1 | NA | TRBJ1-1 | TRBV27 | TGTGCCAGCAGTTTGGACAGGACTCGGTCGGCTTTCTTT | CASSLDRTRSAFF
TRBD2 | NA | TRBJ2-3 | TRBV30 | TGTGCCTGGAGTGTATTGGCGGGGGAGACAGATACGCAGTATTTT | CAWSVLAGETDTQYF
TRBD1 | NA | TRBJ1-2 | TRBV29-1 | TGCAGCGGCGGACAGGGGGCGAAAGGCTACACCTTC | CSGGQGAKGYTF
TRBD1 | NA | TRBJ1-1 | TRBV19 | TGTGCCAGTCGAGGGGGCAGTATGAACACTGAAGCTTTCTTT | CASRGGSMNTEAFF
NA | NA | TRBJ1-2 | TRBV6-5 | TGTGCCAGCAGTTACTTTGTGGGACAAAGCTATGGCTACACCTTC | CASSYFVGQSYGYTF
NA | NA | TRBJ1-1 | TRBV19 | TGTGCCAGTAGTATAGGACAAAATGAAGCTTTCTTT | CASSIGQNEAFF
NA | NA | TRBJ2-2 | TRBV5-4 | TGTGCCAGCAGCCACAGGGTTACCGGGGAGCTGTTTTTT | CASSHRVTGELFF
TRBD1 | once | TRBJ1-5 | TRBV7-2 | TGTGCCAGCAGTTCGGACAGGGGCAATCAGCCCCAGCATTTT | CASSSDRGNQPQHF
NA | NA | TRBJ2-7 | TRBV2 | TGTGCCAGCAGAGAAGTAGGACTTACTGGGGAGCAGTACTTC | CASREVGLTGEQYF
TRBD1 | NA | TRBJ2-1 | TRBV2 | TGTGCCAGCAGTTGGAAGACAGGGGGCTCCTACAATGAGCAGTTCTTC | CASSWKTGGSYNEQFF
NA | NA | TRBJ2-7 | TRBV27 | TGTGCCAGCAGTTCAACAGGGTATCGCTCCTACGAGCAGTACTTC | CASSSTGYRSYEQYF
NA | NA | TRBJ1-2 | TRBV5-8 | TGTGCCAGCAGCTTTTCATCCCCACCCCTTGGGAGAACGGGCTACACCTTC | CASSFSSPPLGRTGYTF
NA | NA | TRBJ1-1 | TRBV21-1 | TGTGCCAGCAGCCCGGGACAGAGGAACACTGAAGCTTTCTTT | CASSPGQRNTEAFF
NA | NA | TRBJ1-3 | TRBV7-9 | TGTGCCAGCAGCCCGACGGGGTCTGGAAACACCATATATTTT | CASSPTGSGNTIYF
TRBD1 | NA | TRBJ1-1 | TRBV5-8 | TGTGCCAGCAGCTTGGTCTCGCAGGGGGTGTCTCTTGAAGCTTTCTTT | CASSLVSQGVSLEAFF
NA | once | TRBJ2-5 | TRBV6-2/TRBV6-3 | TGTGCCAGCAGTTTGACAGGAGACCAACGGACCCAGTACTTC | CASSLTGDQRTQYF
NA | once | TRBJ2-7 | TRBV19 | TGTGCCAGTAGTATTATGAGATCCTACGAGCAGTACTTC | CASSIMRSYEQYF
NA | NA | TRBJ1-3 | TRBV4-1 | TGCGCCAGCAGCCAAGCCGGCGGATACTCTGGAAACACCATATATTTT | CASSQAGGYSGNTIYF
NA | NA | TRBJ1-1 | TRBV7-8 | TGTGCCAGCAGCTTCTCAGAGGACACTGAAGCTTTCTTT | CASSFSEDTEAFF
NA | NA | TRBJ2-1 | TRBV2 | TGTGCCAGCGTGTGGAGGACTACGGACAATGAGCAGTTCTTC | CASVWRTTDNEQFF
NA | NA | TRBJ1-4 | TRBV14 | TGTGCCAGCAGCTGGACAGCAACTAATGAAAAACTGTTTTTT | CASSWTATNEKLFF
TRBD2 | NA | TRBJ2-7 | TRBV4-1 | TGCGCCAGCAGGAGGACTAGCGGGGGTAGTTACGAGCAGTACTTC | CASRRTSGGSYEQYF
NA | NA | TRBJ2-2 | TRBV5-8 | TGTGCCAGCAGCTTCCGCAGGCCCCTATCGAACACCGGGGAGCTGTTTTTT | CASSFRRPLSNTGELFF
TRBD1 | NA | TRBJ2-7 | TRBV18 | TGTGCCAGCTCACCAGCTCCGGGACAGGGGGCCTACGAGCAGTACTTC | CASSPAPGQGAYEQYF